This note documents a single T cell receptor (beta chain) sequence. Antigen: not known. The sample comes from a study of CD8 T cells in Susac syndrome. General study results and limits: Individuals included in the TCR sequencing and HLA analysis were acknowledged by the study to be relatively few in number.

CDR1 is SGHDN, CDR2 FVKESK, per germline. V was pared by 1 base and J by 0 bases, with 4 bases between. This CDR3 contains 14 residues. The RNA, about 0.5 to 1 ug, was put through reverse transcription using random hexamers. The immunoSEQ assay covered 54 Vbeta and 13 Jbeta segments for CDR3. Each CDR3 protein is one row after TCRdb ran MiXCR on the immunoSEQ multiplex PCR reads. The sample includes approximately 170,000 distinct CDR3 sequences, approximately 92% of them seen just once. Sequences were obtained from CD4+ T cells from PBMCs. This rearrangement joins TRBV14 to TRBJ2-4, with D hard to call. This TCR was sampled from a human donor in good health. CDR3 nucleotide sequence: TGTGCCAGCAGCCAAGTTGCAGCCAAAAACATTCAGTACTTC. Protein: CASSQVAAKNIQYF.